This T cell receptor beta chain is from a study of follicular helper T cells after annual influenza vaccination (TCRdb year 2017). Turning to the overall study: Blood was drawn on days 0, 7 and 28 after each seasonal influenza vaccination. Some subjects were followed across successive annual vaccinations spanning the 2013-2014, 2014-2015 and 2015-2016 seasons to study recall of cTfh clones. Multi-year samples were obtained from about 6 subjects, with two vaccination seasons covered for a few subjects and three seasons covered for two subjects. One week after vaccination, a second recruited cohort of about eleven subjects (Table S1) displayed a similar ICOS+CD38+ cTfh response. The 2013-2014 samples were cryopreserved, while the 2015 samples were processed right after collection.

What this sample's time point label stands for: 2015-2016 season, 7 days after influenza vaccination. Seasonal inactivated influenza vaccine (Fluvarix) was administered to adults, and sorted blood CD4 subsets were tracked by TCRB sequencing before and after vaccination. To be eligible, subjects had to live in the community and must not have received influenza vaccine in the previous 6 months. Reasons for exclusion included contraindications to influenza vaccine, substance abuse, HIV/AIDS, active malignancy, immunomodulatory medication, and active illness such as respiratory infection. At each time point, about 35 to 110 mL of blood was collected. Non-naive CD4+CXCR5+PD-1+ cells were defined as circulating Tfh and were sorted into two fractions, ICOS+CD38+ and ICOS-CD38-. Ficoll-Paque PLUS or SepMate separation was used to isolate PBMC. Before DNA extraction, cell subsets were sorted from PBMC on a BD FACS Aria.

The full study reports these points: Productive TCRB sequences were recovered from only about 8.5-22% of analyzed cells, so rare clonotypes could not be sampled. Day 7 ICOS+CD38+ clones were most often found later in ICOS-CD38- cTfh, suggesting that subset may serve as a memory reservoir. With successive annual vaccinations, a recurrent oligoclonal ICOS+CD38+ cTfh response was recalled, and this response contained tetramer and AIM influenza-specific clonotypes. ICOS+CD38+ cTfh clonality correlated with the frequency of that population, and its change correlated with the change in circulating plasmablast frequency.

The protocol used for the library was the immunoSEQ multiplex PCR assay. Adaptive Biotechnologies carried out TCRB amplification, library preparation, sequencing and preliminary bioinformatics at Survey level resolution. TCRB sequencing used multiplex PCR amplification of genomic DNA from sorted cTfh populations. The original methods were these. Clonality was computed in R as 1 minus normalized Shannon entropy; the Gini index was calculated with the R package ineq. To get the overlap score, the summed counts of shared sequences were divided by the total counts of all sequences in both of the compared samples. Significance of shared clonotypes was assessed by Fisher's exact test, with a theoretical repertoire of 10^7 TCRB sequences assumed. The immuneACCESS repertoire file appears here via TCRdb, limited to in-frame rearrangements. These files lack a portion of the clones; in checked studies, under half of the deficit traces to unresolved V genes, and the cause of the others is not known. V and J calls and clone size are copied from that table; D and trimming were computed from the DNA. In this sample the table shows about 8,700 clones, roughly four fifths of which occur a single time. About 4% of the sample rests with the top ten.

From the cysteine through the phenylalanine, the CDR3 covers 13 amino acids. This entry keeps only the CDR3 DNA: 39 bases, framed from base 1. Looking up the germline V gene (reference sequence) yields CDR1 GTSNPN and CDR2 SVGIG. The trim is 0 bases for V and 6 bases for J, with a gap of 11 bases between the germline ends. In the case of this clone: What antigen it recognizes has not been identified. No base quality information exists; no much larger clone differs at one position. Other DNA variants within this sample encode the same CDR3.

The starting material was CXCR5+ CD38- circulating T follicular helper cells from blood, obtained 7 days after influenza vaccination. The cell subset or site label corresponds to: circulating Tfh, non-naive CD4+CXCR5+PD-1+ (ICOS+CD38+ or ICOS-CD38-). Recombination joined TRBV30 with TRBJ1-2, with no D gene named confidently. The clonotype comes from an adult who received the influenza vaccine. The base sequence is TGTGCCTGGAGTGTACCAGGAAATAATGGCTACACCTTC. Its product reads: CAWSVPGNNGYTF.